The rows below give T cell receptor beta chains drawn from one sample of a study of ipilimumab plus nivolumab after autologous stem cell transplantation. Only in-frame clones appear in the TCRdb table, and some are missing; sequencing was by immunoSEQ multiplex PCR. Here the sample spans over 80,000 clones, around 80% being singletons. The source material was PBMCs, sampled in a trial of ipilimumab plus nivolumab as post-transplant consolidation. All receptors derive from a male donor with diffuse large B-cell lymphoma. CDR3s include the opening cysteine and the closing phenylalanine or tryptophan. D genes are given only for firm matches. Expanded clones are given a class, and other clones once, few, many or no size at all.

V: TRBV6-6
size: once
length: 16
J: TRBJ1-1
D: TRBD1
CDR3: CASSTGQGALDTEAFF
DNA: TGTGCCAGCAGTACGGGACAGGGGGCGCTGGACACTGAAGCTTTCTTT

V: TRBV9
size: .
length: 15
J: TRBJ2-1
D: TRBD2
CDR3: CASSARTSGGNEQFF
DNA: TGTGCCAGCAGCGCCCGGACTAGCGGGGGCAATGAGCAGTTCTTC

V: TRBV5-1
size: once
length: 13
J: TRBJ2-5
D: .
CDR3: CASSLTLQETQYF
DNA: TGCGCCAGCAGCTTGACTCTTCAAGAGACCCAGTACTTC

V: TRBV6-6
size: .
length: 13
J: TRBJ1-3
D: .
CDR3: CASSGGYGNTIYF
DNA: TGTGCCAGCAGTGGGGGGTACGGAAACACCATATATTTT

V: TRBV5-4
size: few
length: 15
J: TRBJ2-7
D: TRBD1
CDR3: CASSADRSLVYEQYF
DNA: TGTGCCAGCAGCGCGGACAGGAGCCTAGTTTACGAGCAGTACTTC

V: TRBV4-3
size: .
length: 13
J: TRBJ1-1
D: .
CDR3: CASGGDLNTEAFF
DNA: TGCGCCAGCGGGGGGGATTTAAACACTGAAGCTTTCTTT

V: TRBV7-2
size: once
length: 13
J: TRBJ2-4
D: .
CDR3: CASSLGPKNIQYF
DNA: TGTGCCAGCAGCTTAGGTCCAAAAAACATTCAGTACTTC

V: TRBV7-9
size: .
length: 12
J: TRBJ1-1
D: .
CDR3: CASSPDSIEAFF
DNA: TGTGCCAGCAGCCCTGACAGCATTGAAGCTTTCTTT

V: TRBV5-1
size: once
length: 17
J: TRBJ2-1
D: TRBD1
CDR3: CASSRTAGQGASNEQFF
DNA: TGCGCCAGCAGCCGAACGGCGGGACAGGGGGCTTCCAATGAGCAGTTCTTC

V: TRBV18
size: few
length: 14
J: TRBJ2-7
D: TRBD2
CDR3: CASSRWDYTYEQYF
DNA: TGTGCCAGCTCACGTTGGGACTATACCTACGAGCAGTACTTC

V: TRBV4-1
size: .
length: 16
J: TRBJ2-7
D: TRBD1
CDR3: CASSQGLSGTGDEQYF
DNA: TGCGCCAGCAGCCAGGGTCTTTCCGGGACAGGGGACGAGCAGTACTTC

V: TRBV5-1
size: .
length: 15
J: TRBJ2-7
D: TRBD1
CDR3: CASSEGTGRIYEQYF
DNA: TGCGCCAGCAGCGAAGGGACAGGGAGGATCTACGAGCAGTACTTC

V: TRBV4-2
size: few
length: 17
J: TRBJ1-5
D: .
CDR3: CASSRGDHLRPNQPQHF
DNA: TGTGCCAGCAGCCGGGGGGACCACCTCCGGCCCAATCAGCCCCAGCATTTT

V: TRBV4-3
size: .
length: 14
J: TRBJ2-7
D: TRBD1
CDR3: CASSQGGQGYEQYF
DNA: TGCGCCAGCAGCCAAGGGGGACAGGGCTACGAGCAGTACTTC

V: TRBV6-5
size: .
length: 12
J: TRBJ2-7
D: .
CDR3: CASSDRAYEQYF
DNA: TGTGCCAGCAGCGACAGAGCCTACGAGCAGTACTTC

V: TRBV7-9
size: .
length: 15
J: TRBJ2-7
D: .
CDR3: CASSLAGGSNYEQYF
DNA: TGTGCCAGCAGCTTAGCGGGGGGTTCCAACTACGAGCAGTACTTC

V: TRBV10-3
size: .
length: 13
J: TRBJ2-7
D: TRBD1
CDR3: CAIEPGQGGQQYF
DNA: TGTGCCATCGAACCGGGACAGGGGGGACAGCAGTACTTC

V: TRBV4-3
size: .
length: 15
J: TRBJ2-2
D: TRBD1
CDR3: CASSPDRGRTGELFF
DNA: TGCGCCAGCAGCCCGGACAGGGGGCGTACCGGGGAGCTGTTTTTT

V: TRBV4-1
size: .
length: 16
J: TRBJ2-2
D: TRBD1
CDR3: CASSQVQGANTGELFF
DNA: TGCGCCAGCAGCCAAGTCCAGGGGGCTAACACCGGGGAGCTGTTTTTT

V: TRBV5-8
size: .
length: 19
J: TRBJ1-2
D: TRBD1
CDR3: CASSLEKVPGTGVHYGYTF
DNA: TGTGCCAGCAGCTTGGAGAAGGTTCCCGGGACAGGGGTGCACTATGGCTACACCTTC

V: TRBV4-1
size: once
length: 16
J: TRBJ1-1
D: TRBD1
CDR3: CASRGALGQGDTEAFF
DNA: TGCGCCAGCAGAGGGGCCCTTGGACAGGGGGACACTGAAGCTTTCTTT

V: TRBV7-2
size: once
length: 14
J: TRBJ2-5
D: .
CDR3: CASSFGGPGETQYF
DNA: TGTGCCAGCAGCTTCGGGGGGCCGGGAGAGACCCAGTACTTC

V: TRBV30
size: .
length: 14
J: TRBJ1-2
D: TRBD1
CDR3: CAWANTGVNRGYTF
DNA: TGTGCCTGGGCTAATACAGGGGTAAATAGGGGCTACACCTTC

V: TRBV7-2
size: few
length: 16
J: TRBJ2-3
D: TRBD2
CDR3: CASRPAGGGTTDTQYF
DNA: TGTGCCAGCAGGCCAGCCGGCGGGGGGACCACAGATACGCAGTATTTT

V: TRBV11-1
size: .
length: 12
J: TRBJ1-2
D: .
CDR3: CASSFPGGGYTF
DNA: TGTGCCAGCAGCTTTCCAGGTGGTGGCTACACCTTC

V: TRBV6-1
size: once
length: 17
J: TRBJ2-1
D: TRBD1
CDR3: CASSEKPGQGAVNEQFF
DNA: TGTGCCAGCAGTGAAAAGCCGGGACAGGGGGCTGTCAATGAGCAGTTCTTC

V: TRBV5-6
size: .
length: 17
J: TRBJ2-7
D: .
CDR3: CASSLLGQTESSYEQYF
DNA: TGTGCCAGCAGCTTGTTAGGGCAAACGGAAAGCTCCTACGAGCAGTACTTC